At least ten counts were recorded for the clone carrying this T cell receptor (beta chain). These data come from a study of T-cell reconstitution after alpha-beta-depleted transplantation in children. Researchers prepared the TCRbeta library using unique molecular identifiers, the study reports. TCRdb re-called the PCR reads through MiXCR, storing one row per CDR3 protein. Among tens of thousands of distinct CDR3 sequences listed, approximately 11% were seen once. The specimen comprised PBMCs from the stem cell graft donor, sampled from the stem cell graft. This clonotype was obtained from a human donor who donated a stem cell graft to a child with chronic granulomatous disease.

CDR3 sequence (DNA): TGTGCCAGTAACAGGGCGGGTAACTATGGCTACACCTTC. Encoded protein: CASNRAGNYGYTF. V and J are TRBV28 and TRBJ1-2, with D possibly matching TRBD1 (6 bases). V was trimmed by 9 bases and J by 1 base, leaving 12 bases between them. Germline lookup yields CDR1 MDHEN and CDR2 SYDVKM. There are 13 residues in the CDR3.